These 17 T cell receptor beta chains originate from one sample sequenced in a study of T cell responses to AZD1222 COVID-19 vaccine. Assay: immunoSEQ multiplex PCR; the TCRdb copy retains only in-frame clones and omits some. Of tens of thousands of clones listed, 85% to 90% are singletons. The starting material was peripheral blood, obtained on day 0 of AZD1222 vaccination. These receptors originate from an adult in good health.

V is TRBV18 and J is TRBJ2-6; a possible D gene is TRBD1 (6 bases). Trimming left V 3 bases short and J 0 bases short, with 18 bases between. This CDR3 has 19 amino acids. Germline lookup yields CDR1 KGHSH and CDR2 LQKENI. CDR3 loop: CASSPRPGTSSSGANVLTF. The CDR3 bases are TGTGCCAGCTCACCTCGCCCCGGGACATCAAGCTCTGGGGCCAACGTCCTGACTTTC.

In the case of this clone: One junction end disagrees with the germline gene, perhaps due to a read error. Other DNA sequences of this sample code for an identical CDR3. The rearrangement links TRBV20-1 to TRBJ2-5; D remains ambiguous. Germline CDR1 and CDR2: DFQATT and SNEGSKA (reference sequence). This CDR3 is built from 11 residues. CDR3 nucleotides: TGCAGTGCTGGAGAAGTAGAGACCCAGTACTTC. It specifies CSAGEVETQYF.

The J gene is TRBJ2-5, the V gene TRBV25-1; TRBD1 agrees at 7 bases. CDR1 MGHDK and CDR2 SYGVNS come from the germline V gene. V lost 6 bases and J lost 1; bases outside the gene matches: 2. The CDR3 covers 13 residues. The CDR3 DNA reads as TGTGCCAGCAGCAGGGGGTCCCAAGAGACCCAGTACTTC. Its translation: CASSRGSQETQYF.

With regard to this clone: Other nucleotide sequences from this sample produce the same CDR3. V and J are TRBV6-5 and TRBJ1-5; D not resolved. Germline CDR1 MNHEY, CDR2 SVGAGI. The CDR3 has 13 residues. Trimming stripped 2 bases from V and 5 bases from J, with 7 bases between. The CDR3 spells CASSYRLDQPQHF. The DNA for the CDR3 is TGTGCCAGCAGTTACCGACTGGATCAGCCCCAGCATTTT.

The CDR3 DNA is TGTGCCAGCTCACCAGAGCGACTAGCGGGAGGAGAGACCCAGTACTTC. Translated, it gives CASSPERLAGGETQYF. The chain is built from TRBV18 and TRBJ2-5, with 13 bases matching TRBD2. This CDR3 region has 16 residues. Trimming removed 2 bases from V and 4 bases from J; junction bases left unmatched: 4. Germline V CDR1 and CDR2: KGHSH, LQKENI.

This chain links TRBV3-1 (or the pseudogene TRBV3-2) with TRBJ1-1; 10 nucleotides align to TRBD1. Germline CDR1 reads LGHDT; CDR2 reads YNNKEL (reference sequence). The V segment lost 2 bases and the J segment 2 bases; nucleotides outside the gene matches: 8. This CDR3 region has 17 residues. CDR3 amino acids: CASSQSGTGVGNTEAFF. CDR3 nucleotide sequence: TGTGCCAGCAGCCAATCGGGGACAGGGGTGGGCAACACTGAAGCTTTCTTT.

V and J are TRBV5-1 and TRBJ2-1, with D unresolved. Per the germline V gene, CDR1 is SGHRS and CDR2 is YFSETQ. This CDR3 has 14 amino acids. The germline V and J ends were trimmed by 4 bases and 0 bases, with 8 bases remaining between them. The CDR3 DNA follows: TGCGCCAGCAGCGCGGACCTCTCCTACAATGAGCAGTTCTTC. Translated: CASSADLSYNEQFF.

V usage is TRBV18 and J usage is TRBJ1-1; D is unresolved. The germline V gene has CDR1 KGHSH and CDR2 LQKENI. CDR3 length: 14 amino acids. The germline V and J ends were trimmed by 2 bases and 3 bases, with 10 bases remaining between them. The CDR3 DNA reads as TGTGCCAGCTCACCAGCCCTTAAGGACACTGAAGCTTTCTTT. This codes for CASSPALKDTEAFF.

The V gene is TRBV6-5, the J gene TRBJ1-3, with TRBD1 matching over 7 bases. This CDR3 has 16 residues. The germline V gene has CDR1 MNHEY and CDR2 SVGAGI. V lost 2 bases to trimming and J lost 0 bases; unmatched junction nucleotides: 4. CDR3 in amino acids: CASSYGTALSGNTIYF. The CDR3 region has the DNA TGTGCCAGCAGTTACGGGACAGCCCTCTCTGGAAACACCATATATTTT.

The V call is TRBV10-2, the J call TRBJ1-2; 7 nucleotides match TRBD1. The CDR3 sequence is 16 residues long. The germline gives CDR1 WSHSY, CDR2 SAAADI. J gave up 3 bases and V 2 bases, and 9 bases lay outside the gene matches. The CDR3 nucleotides read TGCGCCAGCAGTGAGATTCCGACAGGGCCCCACTATGGCTACACCTTC. Its protein is CASSEIPTGPHYGYTF.

V gene TRBV12-3 or TRBV12-4 combines with J gene TRBJ1-1; tentative D call: TRBD1 (5 bases). V was pared by 5 bases and J by 8 bases, with 12 bases between. The CDR3 consists of 12 residues. This CDR3 reads CASSTQGGEAFF. The CDR3 bases are TGTGCCAGCAGTACCCAGGGAGGGGAAGCTTTCTTT.

The CDR3 sequence: CATSREGSPLFNEQFF. As DNA, the CDR3 is TGTGCCACCAGCAGAGAGGGTAGCCCCCTCTTCAATGAGCAGTTCTTC. The chain carries TRBV15 and TRBJ2-1, with unresolved D. The length of the CDR3 is 16 residues. The V end lost 0 bases, the J end lost 6 bases, and 15 bases lay between the germline ends. The germline V gene has CDR1 LNHNV and CDR2 YYDKDF (reference sequence).

This chain connects TRBV11-1 to TRBJ2-1; a weak D match, TRBD2 (6 bases). Germline lookup yields CDR1 SGHAT and CDR2 FQDESV (reference sequence). Trimming cost V 7 bases and J 9 bases, with 16 bases left between them. This CDR3 is 13 amino acids long. CDR3 bases: TGTGCCAGCACAATCGAGCGGGTTGGTGAGCAGTTCTTC. The encoded protein is CASTIERVGEQFF.

This rearrangement joins TRBV6-5 to TRBJ1-1; D is unresolved. The CDR3 length is 15 residues. Between the trimmed V and J ends, which lost 6 bases and 5 bases, there was a span of 19 bases. Germline lookup yields CDR1 MNHEY and CDR2 SVGAGI. CDR3 amino acids: CASSAPVIGRTEAFF. DNA for the CDR3: TGTGCCAGCAGCGCCCCAGTGATAGGGAGGACTGAAGCTTTCTTT.

The rearrangement joins TRBV9 to TRBJ2-6; D is ambiguous. The length of the CDR3 is 15 residues. Germline values: CDR1 SGDLS, CDR2 YYNGEE. The V end lost 2 bases, the J end lost 0 bases, and 6 bases lay between the germline ends. The CDR3 DNA reads TGTGCCAGCAGCGTCGTAGTCTCTGGGGCCAACGTCCTGACTTTC. This translates into CASSVVVSGANVLTF. Combining the CDR3 with reference TRBV9 and TRBJ2-6 gives the whole variable domain DSGVTQTPKHLITATGQRVTLRCSPRSGDLSVYWYQQSLDQGLQFLIQYYNGEERAKGNILERFSAQQFPDLHSELNLSSLELGDSALYFCASSVVVSGANVLTFGAGSRLTVL.

The V gene is TRBV30, the J gene TRBJ2-7; 7 nucleotides match TRBD1. CDR1 is GTSNPN and CDR2 is SVGIG in the germline V gene (reference sequence). The CDR3 has 13 residues. Trimming cost V 5 bases and J 2 bases; bases outside gene matches: 6. CDR3 nucleotide sequence: TGTGCCTGGGCCCGGGACAGCCCCTACGAGCAGTACTTC. As protein: CAWARDSPYEQYF.

The genes are TRBV6-5 and TRBJ1-1; maybe TRBD1 (5 bases). From germline, CDR1 is MNHEY and CDR2 SVGAGI. V was clipped by 4 bases and J by 4 bases, with 19 bases between them. The CDR3 totals 16 residues. The CDR3 spells CASSSIFRGEVTEAFF. The DNA of the CDR3 is TGTGCCAGCAGTTCCATATTTCGGGGGGAGGTCACTGAAGCTTTCTTT.